The source of this T cell receptor beta chain is a study of identical twins. The CDR3 is 14 residues long. The germline gives CDR1 SQVTM, CDR2 ANQGSEA. J gave up 3 bases and V 5 bases, and 5 bases lay outside the gene matches. In its sample, this clonotype was seen a few times. One entry per CDR3 protein results from TCRdb running MiXCR on the 5' RACE reads. The sample holds some 730,000 distinct CDR3 sequences, approximately 18% seen once. Another study also made use of these data, one on T cells expressing NK-cell markers.

The source material was PBMCs. The chain is built from TRBV29-1 and TRBJ2-3, with TRBD2 matching 10 bases. This sequence was found in a woman in her late teens or twenties in good health. CDR3 DNA: TGCAGCGTTCAACCTAGCGGGGGAACAGATACGCAGTATTTT. Its translation: CSVQPSGGTDTQYF.